The source of this TCR beta chain is a study of shared clonotypes between healthy human individuals. About the study: The composition of the donors was a couple of women and a few men aged 18 to 49. Per donor, three plates held CD4 naive cells, three held CD4 memory, two held CD8 naive and one held CD8 memory.

With 4 bases clipped from V and 7 bases from J, the junction kept 6 bases outside the gene matches. The CDR3 spans 13 residues. Germline CDR1 reads SGHDT; CDR2 reads YYEEEE. Here immunoSEQ multiplex PCR was the method, and the copy in TCRdb shows in-frame clones only, minus some. The sample comprises 2 million to 2.5 million clones, roughly 93% of which are singletons, and 0.39% rests with the top ten. All the donors were Caucasian adults who lived in Nashville, Tennessee. V is TRBV5-6 and J is TRBJ1-2; 8 bases line up with TRBD1. The sample consisted of naive CD4+ T cells from PBMCs. The subset here: CD45RA+ positively selected. The TCR originated in a young man in good health. Some clones in this sample may be carry-over from other donors' samples. The CDR3, as DNA: TGTGCCAGCAGCCAGGACAGGGATTCTGGCTACACCTTC. It specifies CASSQDRDSGYTF.